This T cell receptor (beta chain) was recorded in a study of cytomegalovirus exposure and HLA in healthy donors. Concerning this clone: What it recognizes is unknown.

Study conclusions and caveats: An analysis that was carried out later associated 15,000 to 20,000 TCR beta sequences with HLA alleles at 0.05 false discovery rate.

Germline values: CDR1 MNHEY, CDR2 SVGAGI. The V and J ends lost 4 bases and 8 bases respectively, with 17 bases between them. The CDR3 runs 14 residues. It was with 60 Vbeta and 13 Jbeta primers that the PCR ran. Generated by immunoSEQ multiplex PCR, the TCRdb table keeps only in-frame clones and is missing some. Of roughly 120,000 clones in the sample, approximately 81% were seen once. The sequencing input was PBMCs. The genes are TRBV6-5 and TRBJ1-2; a weak D match, TRBD1 (6 bases). This clonotype originated in a woman between 18 and 30 years old in good health and CMV-seropositive. CDR3 loop: CASSSQGLGGGYTF. The CDR3 region has the DNA TGTGCCAGCAGTTCGCAGGGTCTTGGGGGCGGCTACACCTTC.